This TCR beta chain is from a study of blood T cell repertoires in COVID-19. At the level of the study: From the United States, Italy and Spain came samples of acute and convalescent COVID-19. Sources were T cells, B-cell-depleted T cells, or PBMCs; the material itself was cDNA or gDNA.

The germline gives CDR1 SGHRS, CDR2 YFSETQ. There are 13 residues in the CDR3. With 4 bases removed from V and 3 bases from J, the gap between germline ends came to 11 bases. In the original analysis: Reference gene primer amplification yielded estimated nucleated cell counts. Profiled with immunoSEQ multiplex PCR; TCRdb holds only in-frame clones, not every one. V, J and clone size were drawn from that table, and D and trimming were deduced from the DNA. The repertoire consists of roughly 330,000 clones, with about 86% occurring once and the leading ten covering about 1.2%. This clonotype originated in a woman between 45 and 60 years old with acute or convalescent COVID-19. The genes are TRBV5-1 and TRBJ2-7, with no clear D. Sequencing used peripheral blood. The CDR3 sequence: CASSVDRVYEQYF. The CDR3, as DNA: TGCGCCAGCAGCGTGGACCGGGTCTACGAGCAGTACTTC.